This T cell receptor beta chain was documented in a study of vaccination effects on CD4 cells after COVID-19. On this clone itself: Antigen specificity is unknown.

The ends lost 4 bases at V and 0 bases at J; junction bases unmatched: 4. The CDR3 is 16 residues long. Germline V lookup: CDR1 MRHNA, CDR2 SNTAGT. TCRdb's table, derived via immunoSEQ multiplex PCR, lists solely in-frame clones and lacks some. This table holds around 47,000 clones, about 75% found once. Sequencing was preceded by expansion of antigen-specific CD4+ T cells with viral peptide pools in the ViraFEST assay. Isolating CD4+ T cells followed less than 11 days of culture. Between March and December 2020, the person had a SARS-CoV-2 infection that PCR confirmed. The chain uses TRBV6-4 and TRBJ2-1; 9 nucleotides align to TRBD1. The TCR originated in a human donor who had a prior SARS-CoV-2 infection. The material was CD4+ T cells from PBMCs cultured with a peptide pool, obtained before COVID-19 vaccination. This chain's CDR3 is CASSAKGQGSYNEQFF. CDR3 DNA: TGTGCCAGCAGTGCCAAGGGACAGGGCTCCTACAATGAGCAGTTCTTC.